Described below is a single T cell receptor beta chain sequence and its context. Some clones are missing from TCRdb's copy, which holds only in-frame ones; the method was immunoSEQ multiplex PCR. The sample consists of about 280,000 clones, about 87% of them appearing once. The treatment denotes: roughly 19 received Ad26.COV2.S at low or high dose, single or two shots; about five received placebo; per-sample allocation not given. Sample collection was performed on day 63 after the first vaccine or placebo injection. This sample is part of a study of Ad26.COV2.S vaccination and SARS-CoV-2 variants. The wider study: Among those in the COV1001 Ad26.COV2.S trial arm was the donor. Ad26.COV2.S was injected intramuscularly once or twice, 56 days apart.

This receptor was obtained from a person between 18 and 65 years old who received the Ad26.COV2.S COVID-19 vaccine or a placebo. The sequencing used peripheral blood, collected in a trial of Ad26.COV2.S vaccine versus placebo.

The DNA of the CDR3 is TGTGCCAGCAGCTTAGCTTGGATTCCTGAAGCTTTCTTT. Amino acids: CASSLAWIPEAFF. This chain links TRBV7-2 with TRBJ1-1; D remains unclear. The V end was cut by 0 bases, the J end by 6 bases, with 8 bases between. CDR1 and CDR2 (germline): SGHTA, FQGNSA. The CDR3 is made up of 13 amino acids.